What follows are 17 T cell receptor beta chains derived from one specimen sequenced in a study of blood T cell repertoires in COVID-19. The method was immunoSEQ multiplex PCR; TCRdb's version includes in-frame clones alone and lacks a portion of them. The sample yields about 120,000 clones, over 75% seen once. Sequencing input: peripheral blood. These receptors originate from a man aged 50 or older with acute or convalescent COVID-19.

The sample holds one count of this clone. Written as DNA, the CDR3 is TGTGCCAGCAGCTCCCGGGACAGGGAGTCCTACGAGCAGTACTTC. This codes for CASSSRDRESYEQYF. V gene TRBV6-5 combines with J gene TRBJ2-7; 9 nucleotides match TRBD1. V was pared by 6 bases and J by 1 base, with 7 bases of the junction left unmatched. The CDR3 consists of 15 residues. The germline V gene encodes CDR1 MNHEY and CDR2 SVGAGI.

The rearrangement uses TRBV6-5 and TRBJ2-3; 11 positions match TRBD2. The junction had 4 bases not matched to a gene; V was cut back by 8 bases and J by 3 bases. Germline V gene data show CDR1 as MNHEY and CDR2 as SVGAGI. CDR3 size: 14 residues. As DNA, the CDR3 is TGTGCCAGCCTTCCTAGCGGGAGGACAGATACGCAGTATTTT. Amino acid sequence: CASLPSGRTDTQYF.

The chain employs TRBV24-1 and TRBJ2-5, with TRBD1 as a possible D gene (6 bases). Deletions cut 5 bases from V and 1 base from J, with 13 bases between. The CDR3 length is 15 residues. The germline CDR1 and CDR2 sequences are KGHDR and SFDVKD. This CDR3 is CATSALTGLQETQYF. The CDR3 nucleotides read TGTGCCACCAGTGCTTTAACAGGGCTCCAAGAGACCCAGTACTTC.

This clone occurred once. The V gene is TRBV2, the J gene TRBJ1-2, with D possibly TRBD1 on 5 matching bases. The germline V gene encodes CDR1 SNHLY and CDR2 FYNNEI. V was clipped by 7 bases and J by 4 bases, with 13 bases between them. The CDR3 has 13 residues. CDR3 protein: CASKAGRTYGYTF. The CDR3, as DNA: TGTGCCAGCAAGGCAGGGAGGACCTATGGCTACACCTTC.

On this clone itself: Other DNA sequences in the sample encode the same CDR3. J is TRBJ2-1 and V is TRBV5-6; D is unresolved. The CDR3 length is 15 residues. Trimming removed 1 base from V and 1 base from J, with 9 bases in between. Germline lookup yields CDR1 SGHDT and CDR2 YYEEEE. CDR3 loop: CASSLRLDSYNEQFF. The CDR3 nucleotides read TGTGCCAGCAGCTTGCGGCTAGATTCCTACAATGAGCAGTTCTTC. Together with reference TRBV5-6 and TRBJ2-1, the CDR3 gives the full variable domain: DAGVTQSPTHLIKTRGQQVTLRCSPKSGHDTVSWYQQALGQGPQFIFQYYEEEERQRGNFPDRFSGHQFPNYSSELNVNALLLGDSALYLCASSLRLDSYNEQFFGPGTRLTVL.

J is TRBJ1-5 and V is TRBV10-2, with 7 bases that match TRBD1. The CDR3 runs 14 residues. Germline CDR1 WSHSY, CDR2 SAAADI. After removal of 8 bases from V and 4 bases from J, the junction contained 8 bases not matched to a gene. This chain's CDR3 is CASGSGTDNQPQHF. As DNA, the CDR3 is TGCGCCAGCGGGTCCGGGACAGATAATCAGCCCCAGCATTTT.

V usage is TRBV27 and J usage is TRBJ1-1, with D possibly being TRBD1 (5 bases). The CDR3 sequence is 16 residues long. The V end was cut by 6 bases, the J end by 3 bases, with 20 bases between. The germline gives CDR1 MNHEY, CDR2 SMNVEV (reference sequence). Here the CDR3 DNA reads TGTGCCAGCAGCCCAGCAACTACTTGGGGGGACACTGAAGCTTTCTTT. Its protein product is CASSPATTWGDTEAFF.

The chain employs TRBV6-6 and TRBJ1-6, with D uncertain. There are 15 residues in the CDR3. Trimming cost V 10 bases and J 8 bases, with 21 bases left between them. The germline gives CDR1 MNHNY, CDR2 SVGAGI (reference sequence). The CDR3 region is CATRAVDTVYSPLHF. In DNA, the CDR3 is TGTGCCACCCGTGCCGTTGACACGGTTTATTCACCCCTCCACTTT.

A single count supports this clone. The chain carries TRBV3-1 (or the pseudogene TRBV3-2) and TRBJ2-7, with 7 nucleotides matching TRBD1. The CDR3 spans 17 residues. Germline V gene sequence: CDR1 LGHDT, CDR2 YNNKEL (reference sequence). The V segment lost 0 bases and the J segment 0 bases; nucleotides outside the gene matches: 8. The CDR3, as DNA: TGTGCCAGCAGCCAAGACCGGACAGGTGTCCTCTCCTACGAGCAGTACTTC. Translation gives CASSQDRTGVLSYEQYF.

This clone occurred a few times. The CDR3 is CASSGGYYEQYF. The CDR3 DNA follows: TGTGCCAGCAGTGGGGGGTACTACGAGCAGTACTTC. The gene calls are TRBV3-1 (or the pseudogene TRBV3-2) and TRBJ2-7; the D gene is possibly TRBD2 (6 bases). The ends were cut back, 6 bases at V and 3 bases at J, with 9 bases in the middle. This CDR3 spans 12 amino acids. Looked up from germline, CDR1 is LGHDT and CDR2 is YNNKEL (reference sequence).

The chain couples TRBV2 to TRBJ1-5, with D maybe TRBD1 (6 bases). V was pared by 6 bases and J by 7 bases, with 13 bases between. The CDR3 loop spans 13 amino acids. The V gene's germline CDR1 is SNHLY and CDR2 FYNNEI. CDR3 bases: TGTGCCAGCAGCCCGGACAGAAGGCAGCCCCAGCATTTT. This gives the protein CASSPDRRQPQHF.

This rearrangement joins TRBV21-1 to TRBJ2-3; the listed D gene, TRBD2, was not tested against the DNA. TRBV21-1 is shown as a pseudogene. CDR3 size: 11 residues. CDR3 protein: CASWRTDTQYF. DNA for the CDR3: TGTGCCAGCTGGCGGACAGATACGCAGTATTTT.

In this sample, this clone turned up once. CDR3 sequence (DNA): TGTGCCAGCTCACCACCTAGCGGACTCCAAGAGACCCAGTACTTC. Translated: CASSPPSGLQETQYF. The chain carries TRBV18 and TRBJ2-5, with D perhaps TRBD2 (6 bases). Deletions cut 0 bases from V and 1 base from J, with 9 bases between. The CDR3 totals 15 residues. Per the germline V gene, CDR1 is KGHSH and CDR2 is LQKENI.

The CDR3: CASSLHPGTGGHGYTF. CDR3 nucleotides: TGTGCCAGCAGCTTGCACCCCGGGACAGGGGGCCATGGCTACACCTTC. This chain joins TRBV5-8 and TRBJ1-2; the match to TRBD1 covers 12 bases. CDR1 SGHTS and CDR2 YDEGEE come from the germline V gene. CDR3 length: 16 residues. The V gene end was trimmed by 1 base and the J gene end by 6 bases; junction bases not matched to a gene: 7.

CDR3 sequence: CASSHTNGGYTF. The CDR3 DNA follows: TGTGCCAGCAGCCACACCAACGGGGGCTACACCTTC. The V call is TRBV4-2, the J call TRBJ1-2, with D unclear. Between the trimmed V and J ends, which lost 3 bases and 8 bases, there was a span of 10 bases. Per germline, CDR1 LGHNA and CDR2 YNFKEQ. CDR3 length: 12 residues.

The chain has TRBV14 and TRBJ1-4; D may be TRBD1 (5 bases). With 3 bases removed from V and 4 bases from J, the gap between germline ends came to 6 bases. The germline gives CDR1 SGHDN, CDR2 FVKESK. CDR3 length: 13 residues. The CDR3 nucleotides read TGTGCCAGCAGCCACAGGGTTAATGAAAAACTGTTTTTT. Amino acids: CASSHRVNEKLFF.

The CDR3 is CATSDIRDRLAKNIQYF. For the CDR3, the DNA is TGTGCCACCAGCGATATCCGGGACAGGCTAGCCAAAAACATTCAGTACTTC. The chain recombines TRBV15 with TRBJ2-4; 8 nucleotides align to TRBD1. Trimming at V came to 5 bases and at J to 0 bases, leaving 9 bases not matched to a gene. Germline V gene data show CDR1 as LNHNV and CDR2 as YYDKDF (reference sequence). This CDR3 region has 17 residues.